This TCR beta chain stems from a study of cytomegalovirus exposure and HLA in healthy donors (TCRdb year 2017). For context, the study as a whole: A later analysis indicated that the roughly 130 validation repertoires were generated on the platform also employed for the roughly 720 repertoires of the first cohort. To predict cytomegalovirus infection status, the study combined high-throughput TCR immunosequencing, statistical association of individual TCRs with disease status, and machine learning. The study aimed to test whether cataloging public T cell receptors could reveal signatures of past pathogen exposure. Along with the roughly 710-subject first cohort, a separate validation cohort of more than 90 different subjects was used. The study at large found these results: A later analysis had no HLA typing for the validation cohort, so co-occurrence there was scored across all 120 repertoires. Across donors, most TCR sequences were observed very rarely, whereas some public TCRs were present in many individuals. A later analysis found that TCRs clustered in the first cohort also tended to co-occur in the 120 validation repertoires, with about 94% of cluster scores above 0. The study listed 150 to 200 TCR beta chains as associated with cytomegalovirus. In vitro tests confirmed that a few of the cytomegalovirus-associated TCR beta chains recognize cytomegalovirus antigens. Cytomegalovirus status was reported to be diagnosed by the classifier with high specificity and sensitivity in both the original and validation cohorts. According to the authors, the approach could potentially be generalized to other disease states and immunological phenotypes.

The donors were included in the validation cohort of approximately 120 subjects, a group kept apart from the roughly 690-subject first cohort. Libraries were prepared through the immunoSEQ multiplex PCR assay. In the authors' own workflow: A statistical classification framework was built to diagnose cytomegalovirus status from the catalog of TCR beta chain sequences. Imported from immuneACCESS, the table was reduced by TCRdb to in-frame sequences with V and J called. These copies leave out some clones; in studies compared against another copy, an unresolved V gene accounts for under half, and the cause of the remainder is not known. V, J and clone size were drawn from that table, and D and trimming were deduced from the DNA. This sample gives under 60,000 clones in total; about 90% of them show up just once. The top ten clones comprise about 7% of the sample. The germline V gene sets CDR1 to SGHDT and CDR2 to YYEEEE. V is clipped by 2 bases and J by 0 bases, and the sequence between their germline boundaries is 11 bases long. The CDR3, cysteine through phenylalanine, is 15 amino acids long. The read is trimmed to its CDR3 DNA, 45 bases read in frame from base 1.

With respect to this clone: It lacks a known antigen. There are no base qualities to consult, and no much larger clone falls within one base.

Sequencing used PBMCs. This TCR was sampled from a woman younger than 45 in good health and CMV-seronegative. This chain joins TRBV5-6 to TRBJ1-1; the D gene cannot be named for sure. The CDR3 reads CASSLVTGVNTEAFF. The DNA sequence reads TGTGCCAGCAGCTTAGTGACCGGGGTGAACACTGAAGCTTTCTTT.